Listed below are T cell receptor beta chains from one sample, sequenced in a study of cytomegalovirus exposure and HLA in healthy donors. Generated by immunoSEQ multiplex PCR, the TCRdb table keeps only in-frame clones and is missing some. Among 200,000 to 250,000 clones listed, about nine tenths were seen once. The material sequenced was PBMCs. These TCRs come from a woman aged 18-29 years in good health and CMV-seronegative. Each CDR3 is given with its conserved first and last residue. D genes are given only for firm matches. Only part of the rows carry a size: once, few, many, or a class if the clone is expanded.

abundance: -; j_gene: TRBJ2-3; v_gene: TRBV6-4; d_gene: TRBD2; CDR3nt: TGTGCCAGCAGTGACAACGGGCTAGCGGGAGAGACAGATACGCAGTATTTT; CDR3aa: CASSDNGLAGETDTQYF
abundance: -; j_gene: TRBJ1-2; v_gene: TRBV27; d_gene: -; CDR3nt: TGTGCCAGCAGTTTAGCAGGGGCCTCTAACTATGGCTACACCTTC; CDR3aa: CASSLAGASNYGYTF
abundance: -; j_gene: TRBJ1-3; v_gene: TRBV5-6; d_gene: TRBD1; CDR3nt: TGTGCCAGCAGCCGACAGGGGGGACCTGGAAACACCATATATTTT; CDR3aa: CASSRQGGPGNTIYF
abundance: -; j_gene: TRBJ2-5; v_gene: TRBV30; d_gene: TRBD1; CDR3nt: TGTGCCTGGAGTGCCGACAGGGCAGAGACCCAGTACTTC; CDR3aa: CAWSADRAETQYF
abundance: once; j_gene: TRBJ2-1; v_gene: TRBV6-5; d_gene: -; CDR3nt: TGTGCCAGCAGTTACCGGGAGTTCGCCTACAATGAGCAGTTCTTC; CDR3aa: CASSYREFAYNEQFF
abundance: -; j_gene: TRBJ2-1; v_gene: TRBV10-3; d_gene: -; CDR3nt: TGTGCCATCAGTGTGGGCCTGGGTGAAGAGCAGTTCTTC; CDR3aa: CAISVGLGEEQFF
abundance: -; j_gene: TRBJ1-5; v_gene: TRBV7-2; d_gene: TRBD1; CDR3nt: TGTGCCAGCAGCTTCGGAGGGGGCGTAGCTAATCAGCCCCAGCATTTT; CDR3aa: CASSFGGGVANQPQHF
abundance: -; j_gene: TRBJ2-7; v_gene: TRBV19; d_gene: TRBD1; CDR3nt: TGTGCCAGCGCGACAGGGTTTCGCTACGAGCAGTACTTC; CDR3aa: CASATGFRYEQYF
abundance: -; j_gene: TRBJ2-1; v_gene: TRBV9; d_gene: -; CDR3nt: TGTGCCCAGAGGGCGGGGGCGTCCTACAATGAGCAGTTCTTC; CDR3aa: CAQRAGASYNEQFF
abundance: -; j_gene: TRBJ1-4; v_gene: TRBV30; d_gene: -; CDR3nt: TGTGCCTGGAGGGAACAGTTGGGGCCAACTAATGAAAAACTGTTTTTT; CDR3aa: CAWREQLGPTNEKLFF
abundance: -; j_gene: TRBJ2-7; v_gene: TRBV5-4; d_gene: -; CDR3nt: TGTGCCAGCAGCTCGACGGTGGGAGGGGGCTACGAGCAGTACTTC; CDR3aa: CASSSTVGGGYEQYF
abundance: -; j_gene: TRBJ2-5; v_gene: TRBV2; d_gene: TRBD2; CDR3nt: TGTGCCAGCAGGGTTAGCGGGAGCCGTCAAGAGACCCAGTACTTC; CDR3aa: CASRVSGSRQETQYF
abundance: -; j_gene: TRBJ2-7; v_gene: TRBV7-9; d_gene: TRBD2; CDR3nt: TGTGCCAGCAGCTTCAGGGCGGCTAGCGGGACCCACGAGCAGTACTTC; CDR3aa: CASSFRAASGTHEQYF
abundance: -; j_gene: TRBJ1-1; v_gene: TRBV13; d_gene: -; CDR3nt: TGTGCCAGCAGCTTAATGGCAGGGTCGATCGGCACTGAAGCTTTCTTT; CDR3aa: CASSLMAGSIGTEAFF
abundance: few; j_gene: TRBJ2-2; v_gene: TRBV14; d_gene: TRBD2; CDR3nt: TGTGCCAGCAGCCAAGTGGCCCGGGAGGAACTCACCGGGGAGCTGTTTTTT; CDR3aa: CASSQVAREELTGELFF
abundance: few; j_gene: TRBJ1-5; v_gene: TRBV30; d_gene: -; CDR3nt: TGTGCCTGGAGTGTTGTAGGGGTAAGGCAGCCCCAGCATTTT; CDR3aa: CAWSVVGVRQPQHF
abundance: once; j_gene: TRBJ2-1; v_gene: TRBV2; d_gene: TRBD2; CDR3nt: TGTGCCAGCACCGAGCGCGGGAGCTCCTACAATGAGCAGTTCTTC; CDR3aa: CASTERGSSYNEQFF
abundance: -; j_gene: TRBJ1-2; v_gene: TRBV7-9; d_gene: -; CDR3nt: TGTGCCAGCAGCTTACTTCAGGGTACAACTGGCTACACCTTC; CDR3aa: CASSLLQGTTGYTF
abundance: few; j_gene: TRBJ2-5; v_gene: TRBV9; d_gene: TRBD1; CDR3nt: TGTGCCAGCAGCGTATCCTGGGACAGGGACCAAGAGACCCAGTACTTC; CDR3aa: CASSVSWDRDQETQYF
abundance: -; j_gene: TRBJ2-1; v_gene: TRBV6-5; d_gene: -; CDR3nt: TGTGCCAGCAGGGACTGGGGTGGAGTCGATGAGCAGTTCTTC; CDR3aa: CASRDWGGVDEQFF
abundance: few; j_gene: TRBJ1-1; v_gene: TRBV25-1; d_gene: TRBD1; CDR3nt: TGTGCCAGCAGTGAATATTACGGGACAGTGAACACTGAAGCTTTCTTT; CDR3aa: CASSEYYGTVNTEAFF
abundance: few; j_gene: TRBJ1-1; v_gene: TRBV30; d_gene: -; CDR3nt: TGTGCCTGGAACAGGGACCTGAACACTGAAGCTTTCTTT; CDR3aa: CAWNRDLNTEAFF
abundance: -; j_gene: TRBJ2-2; v_gene: TRBV5-1; d_gene: TRBD1; CDR3nt: TGCGCCAGCAGCCTTTCGACAGGGGGCGTTGGGAACACCGGGGAGCTGTTTTTT; CDR3aa: CASSLSTGGVGNTGELFF
abundance: -; j_gene: TRBJ2-7; v_gene: TRBV7-2; d_gene: TRBD2; CDR3nt: TGTGCCAGCAGCTTAGTAGGGACTAGCGGGAGCGGCGACGAGCAGTACTTC; CDR3aa: CASSLVGTSGSGDEQYF
abundance: -; j_gene: TRBJ2-2; v_gene: TRBV11-3; d_gene: -; CDR3nt: TGTGCCAGCAGCTTAGTCGTAGCCGGGGAGCTGTTTTTT; CDR3aa: CASSLVVAGELFF
abundance: -; j_gene: TRBJ2-1; v_gene: TRBV25-1; d_gene: -; CDR3nt: TGTGCCAGCGCCCGGGATTTGGGTTACAATGAGCAGTTCTTC; CDR3aa: CASARDLGYNEQFF
abundance: once; j_gene: TRBJ1-5; v_gene: TRBV9; d_gene: -; CDR3nt: TGTGCCAGCAGCGTACAGGGGAGTTGGGAGCCCCAGCATTTT; CDR3aa: CASSVQGSWEPQHF
abundance: -; j_gene: TRBJ1-1; v_gene: TRBV6-1; d_gene: -; CDR3nt: TGTGCCAGCAGTGAATCCGGCCGCGGGACTGAAGCTTTCTTT; CDR3aa: CASSESGRGTEAFF
abundance: -; j_gene: TRBJ1-2; v_gene: TRBV19; d_gene: -; CDR3nt: TGTGCCAGTAGTTCCAGGGCTAACTATGGCTACACCTTC; CDR3aa: CASSSRANYGYTF
abundance: -; j_gene: TRBJ2-6; v_gene: TRBV7-8; d_gene: TRBD1; CDR3nt: TGTGCCAGCAGCCCCCAGGGGGCGCGACCTGGGGCCAACGTCCTGACTTTC; CDR3aa: CASSPQGARPGANVLTF
abundance: -; j_gene: TRBJ2-7; v_gene: TRBV28; d_gene: TRBD1; CDR3nt: TGTGCCAGCTCGAGAAGACAGGGTATCCACGAGCAGTACTTC; CDR3aa: CASSRRQGIHEQYF
abundance: -; j_gene: TRBJ1-5; v_gene: TRBV6-1; d_gene: -; CDR3nt: TGTGCCAGCAGTGAAATGCCCCGTCGAGGGTGTGAATGCAATCAGCCCCAGCATTTT; CDR3aa: CASSEMPRRGCECNQPQHF
abundance: -; j_gene: TRBJ1-1; v_gene: TRBV10-1; d_gene: TRBD1; CDR3nt: TGCGCCAGCCCCGGCCCCTGGGGACAGGGACGGGACACTGAAGCTTTCTTT; CDR3aa: CASPGPWGQGRDTEAFF
abundance: -; j_gene: TRBJ2-5; v_gene: TRBV5-1; d_gene: TRBD1; CDR3nt: TGCGCCAGCAGGGTCGGCAGGGGGCTCCTGGGCGAGACCCAGTACTTC; CDR3aa: CASRVGRGLLGETQYF
abundance: -; j_gene: TRBJ2-7; v_gene: TRBV9; d_gene: -; CDR3nt: TGTGCCAGCAGCGTAGACGCGTCAAGCTCCTACGAGCAGTACTTC; CDR3aa: CASSVDASSSYEQYF
abundance: -; j_gene: TRBJ1-4; v_gene: TRBV7-9; d_gene: -; CDR3nt: TGTGCCAGCAGCACCGAGGGAGGCACTAATGAAAAACTGTTTTTT; CDR3aa: CASSTEGGTNEKLFF
abundance: -; j_gene: TRBJ2-7; v_gene: TRBV2; d_gene: -; CDR3nt: TGTGCCAGCAGTCCTGACAGTACGTCCTACCTCTCCTACGAGCAGTACTTC; CDR3aa: CASSPDSTSYLSYEQYF
abundance: -; j_gene: TRBJ2-7; v_gene: TRBV5-8; d_gene: TRBD1; CDR3nt: TGTGCCAGCAGCTTGGGGGACAGGGGGCGGTCTCGGGTTGTCTTC; CDR3aa: CASSLGDRGRSRVVF
abundance: -; j_gene: TRBJ2-5; v_gene: TRBV5-1; d_gene: -; CDR3nt: TGCGCCAGCAGCTTGGTGTCTAACCAAGAGACCCAGTACTTC; CDR3aa: CASSLVSNQETQYF
abundance: -; j_gene: TRBJ2-1; v_gene: TRBV7-9; d_gene: -; CDR3nt: TGTGCCAGCAGCTTAAGTGTTAGTATGGATGAGCAGTTCTTC; CDR3aa: CASSLSVSMDEQFF
abundance: -; j_gene: TRBJ2-1; v_gene: TRBV10-3; d_gene: -; CDR3nt: TGTGCCATCAGTGAGCTTTCGCGACAGCCTTACAATGAGCAGTTCTTC; CDR3aa: CAISELSRQPYNEQFF
abundance: -; j_gene: TRBJ2-7; v_gene: TRBV9; d_gene: -; CDR3nt: TGTGCCAGCAGCCCTCAGACAGAGAGCTACGAGCAGTACTTC; CDR3aa: CASSPQTESYEQYF
abundance: -; j_gene: TRBJ1-1; v_gene: TRBV30; d_gene: -; CDR3nt: TGTGCCTGGAGTGGGAACAGGGCGAACACTGAAGCTTTCTTT; CDR3aa: CAWSGNRANTEAFF
abundance: -; j_gene: TRBJ1-4; v_gene: TRBV7-8; d_gene: TRBD1; CDR3nt: TGTGCCAGCAGCCCCCTGCGTGGGACAGGGGACGAAAAACTGTTTTTT; CDR3aa: CASSPLRGTGDEKLFF
abundance: -; j_gene: TRBJ1-1; v_gene: TRBV19; d_gene: -; CDR3nt: TGTGCCAGTAGTATTAGACAGAGAAACACTGAAGCTTTCTTT; CDR3aa: CASSIRQRNTEAFF
abundance: once; j_gene: TRBJ2-1; v_gene: TRBV30; d_gene: -; CDR3nt: TGTGCCTGGAGTCCACCCGGCAATGAGCAGTTCTTC; CDR3aa: CAWSPPGNEQFF
abundance: few; j_gene: TRBJ2-7; v_gene: TRBV10-3; d_gene: TRBD2; CDR3nt: TGTGCCATCAGTGGGACTAGCGGGCTCTACGAGCAGTACTTC; CDR3aa: CAISGTSGLYEQYF
abundance: -; j_gene: TRBJ2-1; v_gene: TRBV7-6; d_gene: -; CDR3nt: TGTGCCAGCAGCCTCGAGGGCCCCGAGCAGTTCTTC; CDR3aa: CASSLEGPEQFF
abundance: -; j_gene: TRBJ2-1; v_gene: TRBV27; d_gene: -; CDR3nt: TGTGCCAGCAGTTGGAGTGCCTCCTACAATGAGCAGTTCTTC; CDR3aa: CASSWSASYNEQFF
abundance: -; j_gene: TRBJ2-1; v_gene: TRBV5-1; d_gene: TRBD2; CDR3nt: TGCGCCAGCAGACTAGCGGGAGTGAATGAGCAGTTCTTC; CDR3aa: CASRLAGVNEQFF
abundance: -; j_gene: TRBJ2-3; v_gene: TRBV7-2; d_gene: TRBD2; CDR3nt: TGTGCCAGCAGCACACTAGCGGGAGAAACAGATACGCAGTATTTT; CDR3aa: CASSTLAGETDTQYF
abundance: -; j_gene: TRBJ1-4; v_gene: TRBV7-9; d_gene: -; CDR3nt: TGTGCCAGCAGCTTACGCCGGGGGGCCTCCCTCTCTGAAAAACTGTTTTTT; CDR3aa: CASSLRRGASLSEKLFF
abundance: few; j_gene: TRBJ1-5; v_gene: TRBV4-2; d_gene: -; CDR3nt: TGTGCCAGCAGCCAAGTAGGGGATCAGCCCCAGCATTTT; CDR3aa: CASSQVGDQPQHF
abundance: once; j_gene: TRBJ2-2; v_gene: TRBV9; d_gene: TRBD2; CDR3nt: TGTGCCAGCAGCGTAGGAGCTAGCGGGTTTACCGGGGAGCTGTTTTTT; CDR3aa: CASSVGASGFTGELFF
abundance: -; j_gene: TRBJ2-7; v_gene: TRBV2; d_gene: TRBD1; CDR3nt: TGTGCCAGCAGTGAGGAAGGCCTCGGGACAGGTTACTCCTACGAGCAGTACTTC; CDR3aa: CASSEEGLGTGYSYEQYF
abundance: -; j_gene: TRBJ1-2; v_gene: TRBV1; d_gene: -; CDR3nt: TGCACCAGCAGCCAAGAGTCTGGAGGAGGTTGGGGCTACACCTTC; CDR3aa: CTSSQESGGGWGYTF
abundance: -; j_gene: TRBJ2-2; v_gene: TRBV5-1; d_gene: -; CDR3nt: TGCGCCAGCAGCTTGACGGGGAAGGACACCGGGGAGCTGTTTTTT; CDR3aa: CASSLTGKDTGELFF